This TCR beta chain came from a study of identical twins. Regarding the study as a whole: The study based its conclusions on cross-sectional statistical analysis and did not follow the same donors.

With regard to this clonotype: Its cognate antigen is unknown.

TCRdb reprocessed the 5' RACE reads with MiXCR, giving one entry per CDR3 protein. This table holds around 220,000 distinct CDR3 sequences, 10% found once. The TCR sequence derives from a middle-aged man in good health. Sample: memory T cells sorted from blood.

Written as DNA, the CDR3 is TGTGCCAGCAGAGGGGATGAGGGCTCTGGGGCCAACGTCCTGACTTTC. It encodes CASRGDEGSGANVLTF. The rearrangement uses TRBV7-9 and TRBJ2-6; D is tentatively TRBD1 or TRBD2 (5 bases each). Germline V gene data show CDR1 as SEHNR and CDR2 as FQNEAQ (reference sequence). The CDR3 extends over 16 amino acids. V gave up 6 bases and J gave up 0 bases, with 12 bases separating them. The whole variable domain, filled in from reference TRBV7-9 and TRBJ2-6, reads DTGVSQNPRHKITKRGQNVTFRCDPISEHNRLYWYRQTLGQGPEFLTYFQNEAQLEKSRLLSDRFSAERPKGSFSTLEIQRTEQGDSAMYLCASRGDEGSGANVLTFGAGSRLTVL.